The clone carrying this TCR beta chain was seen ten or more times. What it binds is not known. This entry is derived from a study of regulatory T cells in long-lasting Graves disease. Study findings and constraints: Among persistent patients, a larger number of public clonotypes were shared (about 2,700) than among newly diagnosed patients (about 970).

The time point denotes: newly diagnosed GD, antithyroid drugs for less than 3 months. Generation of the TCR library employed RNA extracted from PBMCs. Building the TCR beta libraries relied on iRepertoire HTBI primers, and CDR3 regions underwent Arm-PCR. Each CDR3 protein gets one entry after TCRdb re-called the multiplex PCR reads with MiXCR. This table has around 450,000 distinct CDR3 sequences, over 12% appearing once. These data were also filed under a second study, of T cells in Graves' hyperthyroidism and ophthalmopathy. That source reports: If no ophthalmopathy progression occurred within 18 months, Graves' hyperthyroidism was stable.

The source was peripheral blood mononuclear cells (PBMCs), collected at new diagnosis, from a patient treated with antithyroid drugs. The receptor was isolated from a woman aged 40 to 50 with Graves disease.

The CDR3 loop reads CASSLNAGSGANVLTF. CDR3 in DNA: TGTGCCAGCAGTTTAAATGCGGGCTCTGGGGCCAACGTCCTGACTTTC. V usage is TRBV27 and J usage is TRBJ2-6, with D possibly being TRBD2 (5 bases). The CDR3 consists of 16 residues. Between the trimmed V and J ends, which lost 2 bases and 0 bases, there was a span of 8 bases. From germline, CDR1 is MNHEY and CDR2 SMNVEV (reference sequence). Together with reference TRBV27 and TRBJ2-6, the CDR3 gives the full variable domain: EAQVTQNPRYLITVTGKKLTVTCSQNMNHEYMSWYRQDPGLGLRQIYYSMNVEVTDKGDVPEGYKVSRKEKRNFPLILESPSPNQTSLYFCASSLNAGSGANVLTFGAGSRLTVL.